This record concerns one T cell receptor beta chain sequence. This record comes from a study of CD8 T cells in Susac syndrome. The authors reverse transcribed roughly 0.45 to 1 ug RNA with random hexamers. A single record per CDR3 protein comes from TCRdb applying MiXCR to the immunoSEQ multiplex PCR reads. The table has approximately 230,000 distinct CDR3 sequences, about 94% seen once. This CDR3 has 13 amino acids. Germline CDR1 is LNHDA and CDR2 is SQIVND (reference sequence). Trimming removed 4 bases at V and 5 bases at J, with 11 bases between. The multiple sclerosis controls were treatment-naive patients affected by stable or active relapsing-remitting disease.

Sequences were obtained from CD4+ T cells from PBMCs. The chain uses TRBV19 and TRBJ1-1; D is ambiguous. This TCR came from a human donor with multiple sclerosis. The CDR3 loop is CASSTGDWTEAFF. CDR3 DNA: TGTGCCAGTAGTACGGGAGACTGGACTGAAGCTTTCTTT.